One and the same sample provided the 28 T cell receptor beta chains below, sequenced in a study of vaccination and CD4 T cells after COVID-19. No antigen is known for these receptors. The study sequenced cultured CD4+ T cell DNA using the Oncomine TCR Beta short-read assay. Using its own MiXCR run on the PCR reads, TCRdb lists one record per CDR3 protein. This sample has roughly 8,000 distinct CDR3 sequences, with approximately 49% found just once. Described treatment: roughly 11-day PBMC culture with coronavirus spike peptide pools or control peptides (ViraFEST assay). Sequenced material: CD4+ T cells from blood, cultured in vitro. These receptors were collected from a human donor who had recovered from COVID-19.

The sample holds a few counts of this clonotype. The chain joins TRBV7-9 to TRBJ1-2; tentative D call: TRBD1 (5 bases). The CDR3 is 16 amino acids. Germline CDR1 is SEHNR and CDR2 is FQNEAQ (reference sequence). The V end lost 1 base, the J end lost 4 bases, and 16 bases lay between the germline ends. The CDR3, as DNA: TGTGCCAGCAGCTTAGGCCCACAGGTTATGAGCTATGGCTACACCTTC. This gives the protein CASSLGPQVMSYGYTF.

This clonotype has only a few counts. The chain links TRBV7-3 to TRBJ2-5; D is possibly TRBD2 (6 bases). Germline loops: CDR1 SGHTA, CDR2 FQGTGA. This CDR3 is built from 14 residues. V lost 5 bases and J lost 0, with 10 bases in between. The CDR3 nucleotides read TGTGCCAGCAGCCGGGACTCCTACCAAGAGACCCAGTACTTC. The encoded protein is CASSRDSYQETQYF.

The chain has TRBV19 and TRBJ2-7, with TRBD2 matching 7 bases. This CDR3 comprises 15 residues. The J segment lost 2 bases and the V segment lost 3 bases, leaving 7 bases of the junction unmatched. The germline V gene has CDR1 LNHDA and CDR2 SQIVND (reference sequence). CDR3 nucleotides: TGTGCCAGTAGTATTGGGGCTAGCGGAGCCTACGAGCAGTACTTC. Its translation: CASSIGASGAYEQYF.

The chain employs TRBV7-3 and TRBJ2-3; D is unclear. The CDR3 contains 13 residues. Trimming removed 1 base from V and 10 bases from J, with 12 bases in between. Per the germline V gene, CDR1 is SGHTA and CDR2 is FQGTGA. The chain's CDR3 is CASSLKASQAQYF. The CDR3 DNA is TGTGCCAGCAGCTTAAAGGCCTCTCAGGCGCAGTATTTT.

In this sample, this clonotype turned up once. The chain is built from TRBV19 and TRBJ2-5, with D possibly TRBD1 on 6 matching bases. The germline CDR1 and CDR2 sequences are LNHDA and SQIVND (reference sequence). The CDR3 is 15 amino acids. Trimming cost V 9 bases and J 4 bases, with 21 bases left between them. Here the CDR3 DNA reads TGTGCCAGCTCTCCTACGATTTTGACAGGAGAGACCCAGTACTTC. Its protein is CASSPTILTGETQYF.

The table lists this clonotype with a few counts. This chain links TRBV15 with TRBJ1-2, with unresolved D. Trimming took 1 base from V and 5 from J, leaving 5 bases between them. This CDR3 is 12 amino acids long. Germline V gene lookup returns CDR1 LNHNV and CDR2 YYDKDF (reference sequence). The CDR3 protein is CATSRGSYGYTF. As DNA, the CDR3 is TGTGCCACCAGCAGAGGCAGTTATGGCTACACCTTC.

DNA of the CDR3: TGTGCCACCAGCAGAACTAGCGGGAACCAAGAGACCCAGTACTTC. Translating it yields CATSRTSGNQETQYF. This sequence joins TRBV24-1 and TRBJ2-5, with 10 bases lining up with TRBD2. Trimming removed 7 bases from V and 0 bases from J; junction bases left unmatched: 4. Germline CDR1 KGHDR, CDR2 SFDVKD. The CDR3 length is 15 residues.

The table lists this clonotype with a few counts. The CDR3 bases are TGTGCCAGTAGTATAGTTTGGGACAGGAATTCACCCCTCCACTTT. Translated: CASSIVWDRNSPLHF. This chain joins TRBV19 and TRBJ1-6; 8 positions match TRBD1. Germline CDR1 LNHDA, CDR2 SQIVND (reference sequence). The V segment lost 1 base and the J segment 7 bases; nucleotides outside the gene matches: 3. The CDR3 consists of 15 residues.

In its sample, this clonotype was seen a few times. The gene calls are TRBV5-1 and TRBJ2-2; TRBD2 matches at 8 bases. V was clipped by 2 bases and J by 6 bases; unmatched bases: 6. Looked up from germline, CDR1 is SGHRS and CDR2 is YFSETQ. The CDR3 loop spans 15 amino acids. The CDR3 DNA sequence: TGCGCCAGCAGCTTACGGGAGGGAGGAGCCGGGGAGCTGTTTTTT. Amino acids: CASSLREGGAGELFF.

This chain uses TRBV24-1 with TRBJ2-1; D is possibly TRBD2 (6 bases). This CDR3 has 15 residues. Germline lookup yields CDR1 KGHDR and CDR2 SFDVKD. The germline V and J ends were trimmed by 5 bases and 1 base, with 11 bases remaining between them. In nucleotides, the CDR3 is TGTGCCACCAGTGGTACGGGAGTATCCTACAATGAGCAGTTCTTC. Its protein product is CATSGTGVSYNEQFF.

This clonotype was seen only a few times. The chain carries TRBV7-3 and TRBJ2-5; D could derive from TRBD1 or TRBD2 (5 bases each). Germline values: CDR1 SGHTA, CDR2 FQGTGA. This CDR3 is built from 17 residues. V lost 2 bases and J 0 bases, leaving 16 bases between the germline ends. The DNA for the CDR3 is TGTGCCAGCAGCTTAGTTTCCGGGGCGGGCTACCAAGAGACCCAGTACTTC. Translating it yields CASSLVSGAGYQETQYF.

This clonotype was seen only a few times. CDR3 in amino acids: CASSMGQVRNQPQHF. In DNA form, the CDR3 reads TGTGCCAGTAGTATGGGACAGGTACGCAATCAGCCCCAGCATTTT. The rearrangement joins TRBV19 to TRBJ1-5; TRBD1 matches 8 bases. V lost 3 bases and J lost 2; bases outside the gene matches: 3. The CDR3 consists of 15 residues. From germline, CDR1 is LNHDA and CDR2 SQIVND (reference sequence).

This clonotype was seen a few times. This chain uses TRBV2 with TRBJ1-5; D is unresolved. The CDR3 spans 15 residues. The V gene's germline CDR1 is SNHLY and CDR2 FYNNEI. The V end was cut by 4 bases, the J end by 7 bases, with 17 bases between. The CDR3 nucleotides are TGTGCCAGCAGTGGAGGAGGATTGGGGAGCCAGCCCCAGCATTTT. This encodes CASSGGGLGSQPQHF.

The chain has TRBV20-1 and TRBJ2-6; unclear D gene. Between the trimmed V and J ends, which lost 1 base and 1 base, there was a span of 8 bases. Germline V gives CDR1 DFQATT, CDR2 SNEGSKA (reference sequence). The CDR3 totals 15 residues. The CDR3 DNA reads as TGCAGTGCTAGAGGGGTGGGATCTGGGGCCAACGTCCTGACTTTC. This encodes CSARGVGSGANVLTF.

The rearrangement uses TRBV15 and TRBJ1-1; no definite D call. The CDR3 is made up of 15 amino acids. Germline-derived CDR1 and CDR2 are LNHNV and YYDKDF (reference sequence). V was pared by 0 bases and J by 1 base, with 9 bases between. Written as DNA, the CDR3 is TGTGCCACCAGCAGAGATCACGACGGGAACACTGAAGCTTTCTTT. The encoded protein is CATSRDHDGNTEAFF.

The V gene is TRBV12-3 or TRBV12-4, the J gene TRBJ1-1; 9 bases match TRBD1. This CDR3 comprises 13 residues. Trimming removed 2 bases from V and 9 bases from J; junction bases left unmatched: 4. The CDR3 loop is CASSLNRGLKAFF. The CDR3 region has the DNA TGTGCCAGCAGTTTAAACAGGGGGCTTAAAGCTTTCTTT.

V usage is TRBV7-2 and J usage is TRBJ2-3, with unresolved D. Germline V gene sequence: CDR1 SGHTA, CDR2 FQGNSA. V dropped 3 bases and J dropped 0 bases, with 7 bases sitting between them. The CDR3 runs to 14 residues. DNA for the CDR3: TGTGCCAGCAGCTTGGGCCCCAGCACAGATACGCAGTATTTT. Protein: CASSLGPSTDTQYF.

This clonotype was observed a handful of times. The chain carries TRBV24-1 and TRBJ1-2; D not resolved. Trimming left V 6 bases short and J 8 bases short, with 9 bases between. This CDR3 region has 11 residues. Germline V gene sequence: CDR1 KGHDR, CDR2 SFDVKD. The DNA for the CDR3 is TGTGCCACCAGTTCCGACCGCGGCTACACCTTC. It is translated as CATSSDRGYTF.

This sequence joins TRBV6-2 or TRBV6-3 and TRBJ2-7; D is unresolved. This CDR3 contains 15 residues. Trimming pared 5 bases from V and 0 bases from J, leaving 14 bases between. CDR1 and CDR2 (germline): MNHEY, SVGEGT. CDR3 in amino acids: CASSPYSWSSYEQYF. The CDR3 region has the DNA TGTGCCAGCAGTCCATATAGCTGGAGCTCCTACGAGCAGTACTTC.

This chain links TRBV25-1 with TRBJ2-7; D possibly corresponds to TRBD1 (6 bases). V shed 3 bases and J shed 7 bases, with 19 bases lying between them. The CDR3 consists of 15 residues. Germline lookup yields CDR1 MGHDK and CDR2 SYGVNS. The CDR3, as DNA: TGTGCCAGCAGTGAGTCCGACAGGATCTGGGGGGAGCAGTACTTC. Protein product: CASSESDRIWGEQYF.

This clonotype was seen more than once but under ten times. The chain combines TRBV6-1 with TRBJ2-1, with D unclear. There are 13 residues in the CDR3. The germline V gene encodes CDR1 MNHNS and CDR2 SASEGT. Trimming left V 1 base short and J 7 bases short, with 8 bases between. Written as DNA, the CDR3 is TGTGCCAGCAGTGAAGGGTTGGGGAATGAGCAGTTCTTC. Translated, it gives CASSEGLGNEQFF.

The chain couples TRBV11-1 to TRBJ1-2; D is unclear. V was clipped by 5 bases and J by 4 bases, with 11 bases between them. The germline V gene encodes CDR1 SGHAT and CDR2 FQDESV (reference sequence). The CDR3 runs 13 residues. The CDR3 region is CASSPQGTYGYTF. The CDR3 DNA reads TGTGCCAGCAGCCCCCAAGGAACCTATGGCTACACCTTC.

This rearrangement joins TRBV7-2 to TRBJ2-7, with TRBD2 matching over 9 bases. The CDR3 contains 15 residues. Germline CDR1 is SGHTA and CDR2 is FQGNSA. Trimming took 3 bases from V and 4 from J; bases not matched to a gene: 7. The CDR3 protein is CASSFSGSSPYEQYF. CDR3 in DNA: TGTGCCAGCAGCTTTAGCGGGAGTTCTCCTTACGAGCAGTACTTC.

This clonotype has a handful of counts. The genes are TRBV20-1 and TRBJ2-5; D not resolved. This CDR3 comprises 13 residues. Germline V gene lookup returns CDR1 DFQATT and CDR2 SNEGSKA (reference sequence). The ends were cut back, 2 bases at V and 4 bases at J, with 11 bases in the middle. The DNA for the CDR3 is TGCAGTGCTAGACTAGTGCCTCTAGAGACCCAGTACTTC. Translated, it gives CSARLVPLETQYF.

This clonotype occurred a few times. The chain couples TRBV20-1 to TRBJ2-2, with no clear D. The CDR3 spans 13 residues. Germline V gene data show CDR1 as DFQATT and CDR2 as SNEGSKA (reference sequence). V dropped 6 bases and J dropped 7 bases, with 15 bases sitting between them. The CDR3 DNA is TGCAGTGCAACGACGGAAACGGGCGGGGAGCTGTTTTTT. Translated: CSATTETGGELFF.

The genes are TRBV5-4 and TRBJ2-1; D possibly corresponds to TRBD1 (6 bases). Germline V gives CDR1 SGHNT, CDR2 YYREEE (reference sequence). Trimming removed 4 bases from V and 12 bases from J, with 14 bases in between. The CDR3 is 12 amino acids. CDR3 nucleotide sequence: TGTGCCAGCAGCCCTCGAGGACAGTCGCAGTTCTTC. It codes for CASSPRGQSQFF. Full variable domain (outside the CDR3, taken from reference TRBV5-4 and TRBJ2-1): ETGVTQSPTHLIKTRGQQVTLRCSSQSGHNTVSWYQQALGQGPQFIFQYYREEENGRGNFPPRFSGLQFPNYSSELNVNALELDDSALYLCASSPRGQSQFFGPGTRLTVL.

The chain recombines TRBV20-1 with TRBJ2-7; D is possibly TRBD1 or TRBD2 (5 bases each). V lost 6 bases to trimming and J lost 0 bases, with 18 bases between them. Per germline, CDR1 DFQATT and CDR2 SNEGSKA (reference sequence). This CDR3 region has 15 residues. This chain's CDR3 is CSAGPLIGGSYEQYF. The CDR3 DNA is TGCAGTGCGGGTCCGCTGATTGGGGGCTCCTACGAGCAGTACTTC.

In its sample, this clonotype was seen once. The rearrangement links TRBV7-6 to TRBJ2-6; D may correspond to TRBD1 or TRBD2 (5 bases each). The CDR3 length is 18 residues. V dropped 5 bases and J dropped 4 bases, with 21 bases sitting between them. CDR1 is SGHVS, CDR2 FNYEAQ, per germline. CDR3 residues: CASSAFWTDSLGANVLTF. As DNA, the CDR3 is TGTGCCAGCAGCGCTTTTTGGACTGACAGTCTGGGGGCCAACGTCCTGACTTTC.